The present T cell receptor (beta chain) was sequenced within a study of cytomegalovirus exposure and HLA in healthy donors. This clone came up a few times. This PCR relied on a set of 60 Vbeta primers and 13 Jbeta primers. TCRdb's table, derived via immunoSEQ multiplex PCR, lists solely in-frame clones and lacks some. The sample contains 200,000 or so clones, 65% to 80% of which appear only once. The sequenced sample was PBMCs. The clonotype comes from a middle-aged man in good health and CMV-seronegative.

The DNA of the CDR3 is TGTGCCAGCAGTGAAAATGTATGGGGGGACTATGGCTACACCTTC. It specifies CASSENVWGDYGYTF. The chain is built from TRBV6-1 and TRBJ1-2, with D tentatively TRBD1 (5 bases). Trimming left V 2 bases short and J 3 bases short, with 13 bases between. There are 15 residues in the CDR3. The germline V gene encodes CDR1 MNHNS and CDR2 SASEGT.